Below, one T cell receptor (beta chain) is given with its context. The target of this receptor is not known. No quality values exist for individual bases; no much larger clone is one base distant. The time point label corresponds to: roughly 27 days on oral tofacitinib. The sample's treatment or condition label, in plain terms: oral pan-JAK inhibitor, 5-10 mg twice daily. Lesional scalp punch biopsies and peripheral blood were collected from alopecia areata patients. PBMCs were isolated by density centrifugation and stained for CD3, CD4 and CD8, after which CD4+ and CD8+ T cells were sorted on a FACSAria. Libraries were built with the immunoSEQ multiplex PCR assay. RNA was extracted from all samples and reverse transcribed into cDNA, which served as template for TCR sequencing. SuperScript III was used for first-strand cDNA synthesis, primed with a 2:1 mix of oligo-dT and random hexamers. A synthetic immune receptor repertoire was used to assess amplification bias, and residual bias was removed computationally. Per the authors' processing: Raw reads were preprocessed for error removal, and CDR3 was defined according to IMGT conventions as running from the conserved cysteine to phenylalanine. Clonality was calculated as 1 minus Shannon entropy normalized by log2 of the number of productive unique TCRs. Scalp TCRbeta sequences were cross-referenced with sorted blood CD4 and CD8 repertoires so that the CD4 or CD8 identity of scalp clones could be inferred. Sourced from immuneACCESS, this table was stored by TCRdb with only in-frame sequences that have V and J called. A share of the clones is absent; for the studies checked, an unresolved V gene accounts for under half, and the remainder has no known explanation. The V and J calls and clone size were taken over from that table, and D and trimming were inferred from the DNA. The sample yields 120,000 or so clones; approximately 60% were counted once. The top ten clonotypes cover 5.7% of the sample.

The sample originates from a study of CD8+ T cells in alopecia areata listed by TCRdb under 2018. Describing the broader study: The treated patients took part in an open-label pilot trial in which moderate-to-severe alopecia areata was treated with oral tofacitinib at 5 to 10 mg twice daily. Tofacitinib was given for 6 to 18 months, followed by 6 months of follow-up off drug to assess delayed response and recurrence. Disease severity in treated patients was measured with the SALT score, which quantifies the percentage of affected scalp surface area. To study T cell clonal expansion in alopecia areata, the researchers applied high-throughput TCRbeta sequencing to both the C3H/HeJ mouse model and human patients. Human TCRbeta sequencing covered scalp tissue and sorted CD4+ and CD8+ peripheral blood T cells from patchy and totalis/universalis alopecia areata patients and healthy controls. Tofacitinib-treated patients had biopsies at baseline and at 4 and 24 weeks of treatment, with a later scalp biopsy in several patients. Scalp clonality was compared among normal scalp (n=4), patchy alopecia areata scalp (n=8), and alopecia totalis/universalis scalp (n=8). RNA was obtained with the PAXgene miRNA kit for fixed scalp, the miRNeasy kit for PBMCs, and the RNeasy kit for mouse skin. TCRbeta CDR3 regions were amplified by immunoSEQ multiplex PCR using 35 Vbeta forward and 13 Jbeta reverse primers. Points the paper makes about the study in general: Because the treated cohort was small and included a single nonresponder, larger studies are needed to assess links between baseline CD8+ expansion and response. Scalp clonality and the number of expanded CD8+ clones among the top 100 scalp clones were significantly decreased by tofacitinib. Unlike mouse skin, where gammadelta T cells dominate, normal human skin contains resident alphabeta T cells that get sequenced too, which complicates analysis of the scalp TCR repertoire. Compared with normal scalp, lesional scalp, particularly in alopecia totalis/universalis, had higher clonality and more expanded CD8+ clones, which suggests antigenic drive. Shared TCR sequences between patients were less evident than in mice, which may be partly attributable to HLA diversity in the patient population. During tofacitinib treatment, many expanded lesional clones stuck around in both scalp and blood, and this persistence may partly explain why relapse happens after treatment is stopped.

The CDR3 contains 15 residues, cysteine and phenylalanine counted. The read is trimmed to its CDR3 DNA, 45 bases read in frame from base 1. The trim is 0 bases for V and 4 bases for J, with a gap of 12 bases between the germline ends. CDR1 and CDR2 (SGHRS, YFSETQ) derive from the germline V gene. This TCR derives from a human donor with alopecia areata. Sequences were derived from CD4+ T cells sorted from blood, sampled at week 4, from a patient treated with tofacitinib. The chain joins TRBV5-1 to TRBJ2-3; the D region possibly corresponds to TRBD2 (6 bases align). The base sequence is TGCGCCAGCAGCTTGGTTGGAGGGATCTCAGATACGCAGTATTTT. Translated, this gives CASSLVGGISDTQYF. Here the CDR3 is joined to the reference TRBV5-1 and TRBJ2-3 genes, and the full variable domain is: KAGVTQTPRYLIKTRGQQVTLSCSPISGHRSVSWYQQTPGQGLQFLFEYFSETQRNKGNFPGRFSGRQFSNSRSEMNVSTLELGDSALYLCASSLVGGISDTQYFGPGTRLTVL.